This passage covers 31 T cell receptor beta chains from one sample sequenced in a study of T cells in Graves' hyperthyroidism and ophthalmopathy (dated by TCRdb to about 2019). Library preparation was by multiplex PCR. The sequencing machine was an Illumina HiSeq 2000. The TCR beta CDR3 regions were amplified from the RNA transcripts. For the first round of RT-PCR on the TCR CDR3, the HTBI primer set was used together with the Qiagen OneStep RT-PCR kit. The public reads were reprocessed in TCRdb via fastp at Q25 and MiXCR, keeping in-frame beta chains. Identical CDR3 protein sequences are pooled into one entry, listed with their most common genes and DNA. The sample records about 300,000 distinct CDR3 sequences, around 16% of which are singletons. Of the sample, around 33% is held by the ten largest clones. Sequenced: blood. The receptors originated from a man between 25 and 39 years old with Graves' hyperthyroidism.

The chain recombines TRBV27 with TRBJ2-2; TRBD2 agrees at 14 bases. The germline V gene encodes CDR1 MNHEY and CDR2 SMNVEV (reference sequence). J was trimmed by 2 bases and V by 2 bases; bases with no gene match: 7. This CDR3 region has 19 residues. The CDR3 DNA follows: TGTGCCAGCAGTTTAGGGACTAGCGGGAGTACTTACAACACCGGGGAGCTGTTTTTT. Protein: CASSLGTSGSTYNTGELFF.

V and J are TRBV19 and TRBJ1-4, with TRBD1 as a possible D gene (5 bases). V lost 8 bases to trimming and J lost 7 bases, with 14 bases between them. This CDR3 has 13 residues. Germline V gene data show CDR1 as LNHDA and CDR2 as SQIVND (reference sequence). CDR3 DNA: TGTGCCAGTCGGGGCAGGGACGGTGAAAAACTGTTTTTT. Translating it yields CASRGRDGEKLFF.

The rearrangement joins TRBV10-3 to TRBJ2-7, with a tentative D call TRBD2 (5 bases). The CDR3 loop spans 12 amino acids. Germline assignment: CDR1 ENHRY and CDR2 SYGVKD. The V end lost 10 bases, the J end lost 0 bases, and 10 bases lay between the germline ends. CDR3 amino acids: CATNDYSYEQYF. CDR3 DNA: TGTGCCACGAACGACTACTCCTACGAGCAGTACTTC.

In this sample, this clonotype turned up many times. Here the CDR3 reads CASSMAVPEKLFF. The CDR3 coding sequence is TGTGCCAGCAGTATGGCCGTACCTGAAAAACTGTTTTTT. This rearrangement joins TRBV12-3 or TRBV12-4 to TRBJ1-4, with D unclear. The CDR3 has 13 amino acids. The V end lost 5 bases, the J end lost 7 bases, and 11 bases lay between the germline ends.

The V gene is TRBV18, the J gene TRBJ2-1, with D unresolved. This CDR3 is 13 amino acids long. Looked up from germline, CDR1 is KGHSH and CDR2 is LQKENI. The V end lost 5 bases, the J end lost 8 bases, and 13 bases lay between the germline ends. CDR3 loop: CASSKARWDEQFF. CDR3 DNA: TGTGCCAGCTCAAAGGCTCGTTGGGATGAGCAGTTCTTC. Variable domain in full (rest from reference TRBV18 and TRBJ2-1): NAGVMQNPRHLVRRRGQEARLRCSPMKGHSHVYWYRQLPEEGLKFMVYLQKENIIDESGMPKERFSAEFPKEGPSILRIQQVVRGDSAAYFCASSKARWDEQFFGPGTRLTVL.

The chain carries TRBV20-1 and TRBJ2-7; the match to TRBD2 covers 12 bases. Germline V gene lookup returns CDR1 DFQATT and CDR2 SNEGSKA (reference sequence). V shed 6 bases and J 7 bases; nucleotides not matched to a gene: 10. The CDR3 runs 14 residues. The DNA of the CDR3 is TGCAGTGCCCTAGCGGGAGGGCCCTACCATGAGCAGTACTTC. As protein: CSALAGGPYHEQYF.

This clonotype has ten or more counts. This rearrangement joins TRBV10-3 to TRBJ1-1; a weak D match, TRBD1 (5 bases). There are 13 residues in the CDR3. The germline V gene has CDR1 ENHRY and CDR2 SYGVKD. V was trimmed by 0 bases and J by 10 bases, leaving 12 bases between them. This CDR3 reads CAISESMWQGAFF. The CDR3 nucleotides are TGTGCCATCAGTGAGTCGATGTGGCAGGGAGCTTTCTTT.

The sample holds many counts of this clonotype. V is TRBV18 and J is TRBJ2-7; 7 nucleotides line up with TRBD1. Germline V gives CDR1 KGHSH, CDR2 LQKENI. This CDR3 spans 14 amino acids. The V and J ends lost 3 bases and 5 bases, in that order; junction bases with no gene match: 7. The CDR3 loop is CASSPAGGDHEQYF. CDR3 bases: TGTGCCAGCTCACCCGCAGGGGGTGACCACGAGCAGTACTTC.

This clonotype has ten or more counts. The chain is built from TRBV5-6 and TRBJ2-1, with 7 bases aligning to TRBD2. With 4 bases clipped from V and 1 base from J, the junction kept 8 bases outside the gene matches. CDR3 length: 16 amino acids. Germline V gene sequence: CDR1 SGHDT, CDR2 YYEEEE. The CDR3 DNA is TGTGCCAGCAGCCTGGGGGGGGAGGGGTCCTACAATGAGCAGTTCTTC. This sequence encodes CASSLGGEGSYNEQFF.

This clonotype was seen ten or more times. The CDR3 region has the DNA TGTGCCAGCAGTTCCAGTTTTGAGGCGCAGTATTTT. Encoded protein: CASSSSFEAQYF. The rearrangement joins TRBV12-3 or TRBV12-4 to TRBJ2-3; D gene ambiguous. CDR3 size: 12 residues. The V and J ends lost 4 bases and 10 bases respectively, with 12 bases between them.

This clonotype has ten or more counts. V is TRBV5-1 and J is TRBJ1-2, with no clear D. V was pared by 0 bases and J by 1 base, with 10 bases between. CDR1 and CDR2 from the germline V gene are SGHRS and YFSETQ. The CDR3 runs 15 residues. CDR3: CASSLVLDFNYGYTF. As DNA, the CDR3 is TGCGCCAGCAGCTTGGTTTTGGACTTTAACTATGGCTACACCTTC.

In this sample, this clonotype turned up a few times. V usage is TRBV10-3 and J usage is TRBJ1-2; D is uncertain. CDR3 length: 15 amino acids. Germline loops: CDR1 ENHRY, CDR2 SYGVKD. The germline V and J ends were trimmed by 3 bases and 4 bases, with 15 bases remaining between them. CDR3 in amino acids: CAISDIKGRGYGYTF. The CDR3 DNA reads TGTGCCATCAGTGACATCAAGGGAAGAGGCTATGGCTACACCTTC.

V is TRBV10-2 and J is TRBJ2-4; D not certain. This CDR3 comprises 14 residues. In germline, CDR1 is WSHSY, CDR2 SAAADI. The V and J ends lost 8 bases and 0 bases respectively, with 11 bases between them. DNA for the CDR3: TGCGCCAGCCGACGGGTCCAAGCCAAAAACATTCAGTACTTC. As protein: CASRRVQAKNIQYF.

This clonotype was counted at least ten times. V gene TRBV3-1 combines with J gene TRBJ1-1, with 9 bases that match TRBD1. Per germline, CDR1 LGHDT and CDR2 YNNKEL (reference sequence). The trim removed 4 bases at V and 1 base at J, leaving 13 bases unmatched. The CDR3 length is 18 residues. As DNA, the CDR3 is TGTGCCAGCAGCCGACCGCCCGGGACAGGGTCCGCGAACACTGAAGCTTTCTTT. Amino acid sequence: CASSRPPGTGSANTEAFF.

This clonotype was picked up many times. The rearrangement uses TRBV12-3 or TRBV12-4 and TRBJ1-1; weak D call: TRBD1 (6 bases). CDR3 length: 14 residues. Trimming pared 3 bases from V and 0 bases from J, leaving 8 bases between. CDR3 amino acids: CASSFQGMNTEAFF. The CDR3 DNA is TGTGCCAGCAGTTTTCAGGGGATGAACACTGAAGCTTTCTTT.

There are many counts of this clonotype. The gene calls are TRBV30 and TRBJ1-2; D gene ambiguous. CDR1 is GTSNPN, CDR2 SVGIG, per germline (reference sequence). The CDR3 is 14 amino acids. V lost 2 bases and J 4 bases, leaving 14 bases between the germline ends. Written as DNA, the CDR3 is TGTGCCTGGAGTCCTTCGGGAATAATCTATGGCTACACCTTC. Its protein is CAWSPSGIIYGYTF. Based on the CDR3 plus reference TRBV30 and TRBJ1-2, the full variable domain is SQTIHQWPATLVQPVGSPLSLECTVEGTSNPNLYWYRQAAGRGLQLLFYSVGIGQISSEVPQNLSASRPQDRQFILSSKKLLLSDSGFYLCAWSPSGIIYGYTFGSGTRLTVV.

At least ten counts were recorded for this clonotype. The gene calls are TRBV6-1 and TRBJ1-2; possible D gene TRBD1, 5 bases. The V gene lost 6 bases and the J gene lost 5 bases, with 22 bases spanning the gap. The CDR3 consists of 16 residues. The germline CDR1 and CDR2 sequences are MNHNS and SASEGT. The CDR3: CASRTRPGPRGYGYTF. In DNA, the CDR3 is TGTGCCAGCAGAACACGGCCGGGCCCTCGGGGGTATGGCTACACCTTC.

In its sample, this clonotype was seen many times. The rearrangement links TRBV11-3 to TRBJ2-1; a possible D gene is TRBD1 (5 bases). The V gene lost 5 bases and the J gene lost 7 bases, with 12 bases spanning the gap. CDR3 length: 13 residues. Germline loops: CDR1 SGHNT, CDR2 YENEEA. DNA of the CDR3: TGTGCCAGCAGCCAGGCTACAGGTAATGAGCAGTTCTTC. Amino acids: CASSQATGNEQFF.

Regarding this clonotype: Just one base apart from a much larger clone, this may be a read error. This sequence joins TRBV7-6 and TRBJ2-7, with D perhaps assigned TRBD1 or TRBD2 (6 bases each). From germline, CDR1 is SGHVS and CDR2 FNYEAQ. The CDR3 sequence is 16 residues long. Trimming took off 5 bases at V and 6 bases at J, with 23 bases between the two ends. The DNA for the CDR3 is TGTGCCAGCAGCGCCCGTAGTAAGGAGGGGGATACCGAGCAGTACTTC. Amino acid sequence: CASSARSKEGDTEQYF.

This clonotype has only a few counts. The V and J genes are TRBV29-1 and TRBJ2-2; 9 bases agree with TRBD1. The CDR3 runs to 13 residues. Losses at the gene ends were 6 bases for V and 7 bases for J; bases not matched to a gene: 6. Germline lookup yields CDR1 SQVTM and CDR2 ANQGSEA. CDR3 nucleotide sequence: TGCAGCGTCGGGACAGGGATCGGCGGGGAGCTGTTTTTT. This sequence encodes CSVGTGIGGELFF.

The chain combines TRBV7-2 with TRBJ2-7, with D possibly matching TRBD2 (7 bases). Germline V gene sequence: CDR1 SGHTA, CDR2 FQGNSA. Trimming pared 6 bases from V and 6 bases from J, leaving 15 bases between. CDR3 length: 13 amino acids. The CDR3 sequence: CASSEGGGVEQYF. The CDR3 DNA follows: TGTGCCAGCAGTGAGGGCGGGGGCGTCGAGCAGTACTTC.

The chain links TRBV5-6 to TRBJ1-3, with 7 bases aligning to TRBD1. V shed 6 bases and J 4 bases; nucleotides not matched to a gene: 10. The germline V gene encodes CDR1 SGHDT and CDR2 YYEEEE. The CDR3 has 15 residues. The CDR3 reads CASTPQGGPGNTIYF. The CDR3 DNA is TGTGCCAGCACCCCCCAGGGGGGCCCAGGAAACACCATATATTTT.

This clonotype was counted many times. The V gene is TRBV7-3, the J gene TRBJ2-1, with 10 positions matching TRBD2. This CDR3 has 16 amino acids. CDR1 is SGHTA and CDR2 is FQGTGA in the germline V gene. J lost 3 bases, V lost 2 bases, and 4 bases had no gene match. Written as DNA, the CDR3 is TGTGCCAGCAGCTTATCAGCGGGAGGGAACTACAATGAGCAGTTCTTC. This encodes CASSLSAGGNYNEQFF.

The J gene is TRBJ2-1, the V gene TRBV6-2 or TRBV6-3, with 7 bases matching TRBD2. The germline V gene has CDR1 MNHEY and CDR2 SVGEGT. The CDR3 is made up of 16 amino acids. With 3 bases clipped from V and 2 bases from J, the junction kept 7 bases outside the gene matches. This CDR3 reads CASSYRLAATYNEQFF. The CDR3 DNA follows: TGTGCCAGCAGTTATAGGCTAGCGGCTACCTACAATGAGCAGTTCTTC.

This clonotype was seen ten or more times. The gene calls are TRBV2 and TRBJ2-5; D remains ambiguous. Trimming cost V 4 bases and J 4 bases, with 13 bases left between them. Germline V gene lookup returns CDR1 SNHLY and CDR2 FYNNEI. The CDR3 extends over 14 amino acids. The CDR3 DNA reads as TGTGCCAGCAGTGCGAGTACCACGAGAGAGACCCAGTACTTC. Its translation: CASSASTTRETQYF.

This clonotype has ten or more counts. The chain uses TRBV20-1 and TRBJ2-5; D could derive from TRBD1 or TRBD2 (5 bases each). Germline V gene sequence: CDR1 DFQATT, CDR2 SNEGSKA (reference sequence). The CDR3 consists of 14 residues. V shed 5 bases and J shed 6 bases, with 19 bases lying between them. Written as DNA, the CDR3 is TGCAGTGCTCTCTACCGCCGGGGCGGTCAGACCCAGTACTTC. Its protein is CSALYRRGGQTQYF.

This clonotype came up a few times. This sequence joins TRBV2 and TRBJ1-6; D not resolved. The V gene lost 8 bases and the J gene lost 6 bases, with 20 bases spanning the gap. Germline loops: CDR1 SNHLY, CDR2 FYNNEI. This CDR3 has 16 residues. CDR3 loop: CASRQTPPGGNSPLHF. The CDR3 bases are TGTGCCAGCCGTCAAACCCCACCCGGCGGTAATTCACCCCTCCACTTT.

This clonotype was counted many times. The V call is TRBV6-1, the J call TRBJ2-3, with 14 bases aligning to TRBD2. Trimming took 7 bases from V and 3 from J; bases not matched to a gene: 6. Germline V gene sequence: CDR1 MNHNS, CDR2 SASEGT. The CDR3 covers 16 residues. The CDR3 spells CASKGLAGVLTDTQYF. In DNA, the CDR3 is TGTGCCAGCAAGGGACTAGCGGGAGTCTTGACAGATACGCAGTATTTT.

This clonotype was found many times. The chain combines TRBV6-5 with TRBJ1-5; D not resolved. CDR1 is MNHEY and CDR2 is SVGAGI in the germline V gene. The germline V and J ends were trimmed by 2 bases and 0 bases, with 11 bases remaining between them. The CDR3 consists of 16 residues. The CDR3 nucleotides read TGTGCCAGCAGTTACCGGGCCGGTTATAGCAATCAGCCCCAGCATTTT. The encoded protein is CASSYRAGYSNQPQHF.

This clonotype was detected a few times. This sequence joins TRBV28 and TRBJ1-2, with 8 bases lining up with TRBD1. CDR1 and CDR2 from the germline V gene are MDHEN and SYDVKM. V lost 6 bases and J lost 8; bases outside the gene matches: 14. This CDR3 is built from 15 residues. The CDR3: CASRPQDRGNQGYTF. The DNA for the CDR3 is TGTGCCAGCAGACCCCAAGACAGGGGAAATCAGGGCTACACCTTC.

This clonotype occurred many times. The chain carries TRBV28 and TRBJ1-5; perhaps TRBD1 as D (6 bases). Germline values: CDR1 MDHEN, CDR2 SYDVKM. Between the trimmed V and J ends, which lost 6 bases and 4 bases, there was a span of 19 bases. There are 16 residues in the CDR3. CDR3: CASRHPQGRVNQPQHF. The CDR3, as DNA: TGTGCCAGCAGACACCCTCAGGGGAGGGTTAATCAGCCCCAGCATTTT.